This entry is about one T cell receptor (beta chain). V gave up 6 bases and J gave up 0 bases; unmatched junction bases: 7. This CDR3 contains 15 residues. Per germline, CDR1 MNHEY and CDR2 SMNVEV (reference sequence). Using immunoSEQ multiplex PCR, the repertoire was profiled, and TCRdb retains in-frame clones only, with some absent. The sample yields approximately 220,000 clones, about 80% seen once. The sample comes from a study of blood T cell repertoires in COVID-19. About the study: Material from acute and convalescent COVID-19 was sourced from the United States, Italy and Spain.

Cohorts were based on clinical histories the participants reported. V usage is TRBV27 and J usage is TRBJ1-1; 7 bases line up with TRBD1. This sequence was found in a woman in her thirties or forties with acute COVID-19. The sample taken for sequencing was PBMCs or T cells enriched from blood (not recorded which). The CDR3 spells CASRSEGQLNTEAFF. For the CDR3, the DNA is TGTGCCAGCAGGTCTGAGGGACAGCTGAACACTGAAGCTTTCTTT.